Listed below are T cell receptor beta chains from one sample, sequenced in a study of T cell responses to AZD1222 COVID-19 vaccine. Measured with immunoSEQ multiplex PCR; TCRdb has only the in-frame clones, and not every one. The repertoire includes tens of thousands of clones, 91% of them detected once, and 4% to 6% sits in the top ten. This specimen was peripheral blood, taken on day 0 of MenACWY control vaccination. These receptors were collected from an adult in good health. Each CDR3 is given with its conserved first and last residue. The order of the fields is clone size, V gene, D gene, J gene, CDR3 protein, CDR3 DNA. The D gene is left open where the match is weak. Clone size is not always given. Where it is, it says once, few, many or a class for expanded clones.

>.|TRBV28|.|TRBJ2-7
CASSLFPLGEQYF
TGTGCCAGCAGTTTATTCCCCTTGGGCGAGCAGTACTTC
>.|TRBV4-2|TRBD2|TRBJ2-3
CASSQDRLAGGLDTQYF
TGTGCCAGCAGCCAAGATCGACTAGCGGGGGGTTTAGATACGCAGTATTTT
>.|TRBV5-1|.|TRBJ2-4
CASSPGTAKNIQYF
TGCGCCAGCAGCCCGGGGACGGCCAAAAACATTCAGTACTTC
>.|TRBV5-1|TRBD2|TRBJ2-1
CASSLGLANEQFF
TGCGCCAGCAGCTTGGGACTAGCTAATGAGCAGTTCTTC
>.|TRBV29-1|TRBD1|TRBJ2-7
CSAGGTGGLEQYF
TGCAGCGCAGGAGGGACAGGGGGGCTTGAGCAGTACTTC
>.|TRBV7-2|.|TRBJ2-3
CASSQFFDPTDTQYF
TGTGCCAGCAGCCAGTTTTTTGACCCCACAGATACGCAGTATTTT
>.|TRBV19|.|TRBJ1-1
CASSIIGGGRTEAFF
TGTGCCAGTAGTATTATCGGGGGAGGAAGGACTGAAGCTTTCTTT
>.|TRBV10-3|.|TRBJ2-7
CAISQGLYEQYF
TGTGCCATCAGCCAGGGACTGTACGAGCAGTACTTC
>once|TRBV13|.|TRBJ2-2
CASSFRRAGGELFF
TGTGCCAGCAGCTTCCGGAGGGCGGGCGGGGAGCTGTTTTTT
>once|TRBV4-1|TRBD2|TRBJ2-7
CASSHGTSGTYSYEQYF
TGCGCCAGCAGCCATGGGACTAGCGGGACCTACTCCTACGAGCAGTACTTC
>.|TRBV10-1|.|TRBJ1-2
CASSRHRAYGYTF
TGCGCCAGCAGCCGACACAGGGCATATGGCTACACCTTC
>.|TRBV19|.|TRBJ1-5
CASSDWGTLQPQHF
TGTGCCAGTAGTGACTGGGGGACTCTTCAGCCCCAGCATTTT
>once|TRBV6-5|.|TRBJ1-1
CASSYSPGWDTEAFF
TGTGCCAGCAGTTACTCGCCAGGGTGGGACACTGAAGCTTTCTTT
>.|TRBV20-1|TRBD2|TRBJ2-7
CSASKASGGSEQYF
TGCAGTGCTAGTAAGGCTAGCGGGGGTTCCGAGCAGTACTTC
>.|TRBV6-2/TRBV6-3|TRBD1|TRBJ1-1
CASSDFLRDRDRTEAFF
TGTGCCAGCAGTGACTTCCTACGGGACAGGGATCGCACTGAAGCTTTCTTT
>.|TRBV4-3|.|TRBJ2-1
CASSQDSGKGSSNEQFF
TGCGCCAGCAGCCAAGATTCGGGGAAGGGATCCTCCAATGAGCAGTTCTTC
>.|TRBV5-1|.|TRBJ2-1
CASSSNTGNWNEQFF
TGCGCCAGCAGCTCAAATACAGGTAATTGGAATGAGCAGTTCTTC
>.|TRBV6-5|.|TRBJ2-6
CASRALGSGANVLTF
TGTGCCAGCAGGGCCCTCGGCTCTGGGGCCAACGTCCTGACTTTC
>.|TRBV11-2|TRBD1|TRBJ1-1
CASSLRTGDTEAFF
TGTGCCAGCAGCTTAAGGACAGGGGACACTGAAGCTTTCTTT
>.|TRBV24-1|.|TRBJ2-2
CATSDPGQSPGELFF
TGTGCCACCAGTGACCCCGGACAGTCTCCCGGGGAGCTGTTTTTT
>.|TRBV11-1|.|TRBJ2-1
CASTDRSSYNEQFF
TGTGCCAGCACCGACCGGAGCTCCTACAATGAGCAGTTCTTC
>.|TRBV11-1|.|TRBJ2-1
CASSTQGGEQFF
TGTGCCAGCAGCACTCAGGGGGGTGAGCAGTTCTTC
>.|TRBV28|.|TRBJ2-1
CASSSNQVGKQFF
TGTGCCAGCAGTTCAAACCAAGTGGGGAAGCAGTTCTTC
>.|TRBV28|TRBD1|TRBJ2-7
CASSSPTGQGYEQYF
TGTGCCAGCAGTTCCCCTACGGGACAGGGCTACGAGCAGTACTTC
>.|TRBV18|TRBD1|TRBJ2-7
CASSYLPGQGSGEQYF
TGTGCCAGCTCATACCTACCGGGACAGGGGAGCGGCGAGCAGTACTTC
>.|TRBV3-1/TRBV3-2|TRBD2|TRBJ2-3
CASSPGTSGRRGRRGTQYF
TGTGCCAGCAGCCCCGGGACTAGCGGGAGAAGAGGTCGGAGGGGGACGCAGTATTTT
>.|TRBV4-2|.|TRBJ1-3
CASSQDKTAGNTIYF
TGTGCCAGCAGCCAAGATAAGACAGCCGGAAACACCATATATTTT
>.|TRBV19|TRBD2|TRBJ2-3
CASIPSGGSTDTQYF
TGTGCCAGTATACCTAGCGGGGGGAGCACGGATACGCAGTATTTT
>few|TRBV27|.|TRBJ1-5
CASSLKGYNQPQHF
TGTGCCAGCAGTTTAAAAGGGTACAATCAGCCCCAGCATTTT
>.|TRBV7-2|TRBD1|TRBJ2-7
CASSPSIGQGMGEQYF
TGTGCCAGCAGCCCATCGATCGGACAGGGAATGGGCGAGCAGTACTTC
>.|TRBV6-5|.|TRBJ1-1
CASRSPGRATEAFF
TGTGCCAGCAGGTCCCCAGGGCGGGCCACTGAAGCTTTCTTT
>.|TRBV6-5|.|TRBJ1-1
CASAVSPNTEAFF
TGTGCCAGCGCCGTTTCACCAAACACTGAAGCTTTCTTT
>once|TRBV27|.|TRBJ2-3
CASRKTGTDTQYF
TGTGCCAGCCGAAAAACAGGCACAGATACGCAGTATTTT
>.|TRBV10-3|.|TRBJ2-7
CAISDVTYEQYF
TGTGCCATCAGTGACGTTACCTACGAGCAGTACTTC
>.|TRBV19|TRBD1|TRBJ1-1
CASTQGQVNTEAFF
TGTGCCAGTACCCAGGGACAGGTGAACACTGAAGCTTTCTTT
>.|TRBV5-1|.|TRBJ2-2
CASSPQEPNTGELFF
TGCGCCAGCAGCCCCCAGGAGCCGAACACCGGGGAGCTGTTTTTT
>once|TRBV19|.|TRBJ2-2
CASRNREGDTGELFF
TGTGCCAGTAGAAACAGGGAAGGGGACACCGGGGAGCTGTTTTTT